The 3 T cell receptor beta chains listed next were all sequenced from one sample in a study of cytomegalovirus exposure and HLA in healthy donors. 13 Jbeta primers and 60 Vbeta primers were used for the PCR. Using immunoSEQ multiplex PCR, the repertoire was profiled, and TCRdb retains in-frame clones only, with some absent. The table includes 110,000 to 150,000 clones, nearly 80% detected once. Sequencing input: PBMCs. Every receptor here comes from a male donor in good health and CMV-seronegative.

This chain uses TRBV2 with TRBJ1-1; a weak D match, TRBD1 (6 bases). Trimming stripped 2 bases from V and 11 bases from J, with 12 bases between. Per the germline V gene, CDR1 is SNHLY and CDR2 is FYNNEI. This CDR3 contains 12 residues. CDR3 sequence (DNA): TGTGCCAGCAGTGAATTGGGCCAGGGGGCTTTCTTT. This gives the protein CASSELGQGAFF.

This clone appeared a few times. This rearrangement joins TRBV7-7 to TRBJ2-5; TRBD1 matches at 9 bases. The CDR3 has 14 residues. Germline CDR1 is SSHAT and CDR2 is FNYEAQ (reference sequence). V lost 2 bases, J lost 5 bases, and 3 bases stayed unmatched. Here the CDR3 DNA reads TGTGCCAGCAGCTTAAGCGGACAGGGGGAGACCCAGTACTTC. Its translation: CASSLSGQGETQYF.

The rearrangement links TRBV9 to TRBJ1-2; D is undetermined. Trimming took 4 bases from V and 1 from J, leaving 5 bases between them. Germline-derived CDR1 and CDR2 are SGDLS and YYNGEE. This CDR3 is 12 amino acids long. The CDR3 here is CASSRDNYGYTF. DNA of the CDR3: TGTGCCAGCAGCCGGGATAACTATGGCTACACCTTC. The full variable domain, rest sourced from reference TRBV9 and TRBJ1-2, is DSGVTQTPKHLITATGQRVTLRCSPRSGDLSVYWYQQSLDQGLQFLIQYYNGEERAKGNILERFSAQQFPDLHSELNLSSLELGDSALYFCASSRDNYGYTFGSGTRLTVV.